This paragraph covers one T cell receptor delta chain sequence. The TCRdb record carries a much larger clone's protein, which differs from this DNA's translation at residue 10; a read error is the likely cause, and the protein listed here is the DNA translation. This sample was included in a study of gamma-delta chains in newborns, infants, children. Study information: Microbial exposure reportedly drives polyclonal innate γδ T cell expansion after birth.

TCRdb reran clone calling via CATT on the reads. This sample has about 4,100 delta-chain clones, with 0.56% found just once. The CDR3 totals 19 residues. Germline V lookup: CDR1 GEAIGNYY, CDR2 EKD. V shed 0 bases, J shed 3 bases, and the junction held 6 bases outside the gene matches. The TCR originated in a child who was a newborn, infant or young child, either healthy, febrile or measles-vaccinated (not recorded which). The genes are TRDV2 and TRDJ3; 11 bases fit TRDD3. Sequencing was performed on blood. CDR3 coding DNA: TGTGCCTGTGACACCACCTGGGGGATACTTGGCTGGGACACCCGACAGATGTTTTTC. Protein: CACDTTWGILGWDTRQMFF.